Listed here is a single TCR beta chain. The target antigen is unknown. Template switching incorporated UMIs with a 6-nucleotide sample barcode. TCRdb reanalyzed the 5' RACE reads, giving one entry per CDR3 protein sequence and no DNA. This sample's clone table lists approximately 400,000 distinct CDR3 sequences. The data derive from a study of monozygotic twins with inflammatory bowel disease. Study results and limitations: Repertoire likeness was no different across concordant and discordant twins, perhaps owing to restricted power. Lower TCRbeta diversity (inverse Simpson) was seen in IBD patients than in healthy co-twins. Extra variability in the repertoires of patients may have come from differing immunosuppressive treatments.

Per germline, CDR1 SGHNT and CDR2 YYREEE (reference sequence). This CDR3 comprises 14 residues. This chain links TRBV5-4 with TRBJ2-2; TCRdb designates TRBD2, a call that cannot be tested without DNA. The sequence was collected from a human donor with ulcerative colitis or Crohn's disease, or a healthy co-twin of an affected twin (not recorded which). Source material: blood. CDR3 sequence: CASSLAGASGELFF.